The 5 T cell receptor beta chains reported below all come from one sample, sequenced in a study of T cell changes during pregnancy in multiple sclerosis. Some clones are missing from TCRdb's copy, which holds only in-frame ones; the method was immunoSEQ multiplex PCR. The sample contains about 70,000 clones, around 94% of which appear only once. Sequencing was performed on peripheral blood, taken in the third trimester of pregnancy. Source of these receptors: a female donor with multiple sclerosis, enrolled in a pregnancy study.

The V gene is TRBV19, the J gene TRBJ2-4, with D possibly matching TRBD2 (7 bases). This CDR3 region has 16 residues. The V gene's germline CDR1 is LNHDA and CDR2 SQIVND (reference sequence). Between the trimmed V and J ends, which lost 3 bases and 1 base, there was a span of 13 bases. The CDR3 bases are TGTGCCAGTAGTATTGGCCGGGGGGCCGCCAAAAACATTCAGTACTTC. This translates into CASSIGRGAAKNIQYF.

The J gene is TRBJ2-1, the V gene TRBV13; 7 bases fit TRBD2. Germline CDR1 PRHDT, CDR2 FYEKMQ (reference sequence). V lost 4 bases to trimming and J lost 3 bases; unmatched junction nucleotides: 3. This CDR3 region has 14 residues. CDR3 sequence: CASSSRGGYNEQFF. Here the CDR3 DNA reads TGTGCCAGCAGCTCCCGCGGGGGCTACAATGAGCAGTTCTTC. Supplemented by reference TRBV13 and TRBJ2-1, the full variable domain reads AAGVIQSPRHLIKEKRETATLKCYPIPRHDTVYWYQQGPGQDPQFLISFYEKMQSDKGSIPDRFSAQQFSDYHSELNMSSLELGDSALYFCASSSRGGYNEQFFGPGTRLTVL.

This rearrangement joins TRBV5-4 to TRBJ1-2; no reliable D call. Germline V gene data show CDR1 as SGHNT and CDR2 as YYREEE (reference sequence). The CDR3 is made up of 13 amino acids. V lost 0 bases to trimming and J lost 3 bases, with 6 bases between them. For the CDR3, the DNA is TGTGCCAGCAGCTTGGGCCAGGACTATGGCTACACCTTC. Its protein product is CASSLGQDYGYTF.

This clone turned up a few times. The V and J genes are TRBV30 and TRBJ1-1, with 10 bases lining up with TRBD1. Germline-derived CDR1 and CDR2 are GTSNPN and SVGIG (reference sequence). V trimming: 1 base; J trimming: 4 bases; junction bases outside the gene matches: 6. This CDR3 has 15 residues. CDR3 loop: CAWSDDRGQVTEAFF. In DNA form, the CDR3 reads TGTGCCTGGAGTGACGACAGGGGGCAGGTCACTGAAGCTTTCTTT.

The chain employs TRBV7-2 and TRBJ1-4, with 7 nucleotides matching TRBD1. The V segment lost 3 bases and the J segment 8 bases; nucleotides outside the gene matches: 6. Germline V gene lookup returns CDR1 SGHTA and CDR2 FQGNSA. This CDR3 contains 14 residues. Here the CDR3 reads CASSFKQGQEKLFF. In DNA form, the CDR3 reads TGTGCCAGCAGCTTTAAACAGGGGCAAGAAAAACTGTTTTTT.